The rows below give T cell receptor beta chains drawn from one sample of a study of OX40 agonist ivuxolimab in advanced cancers. Generated by immunoSEQ multiplex PCR, the TCRdb table keeps only in-frame clones and is missing some. The sample contains 60,000 to 85,000 clones, 87% of which appear only once. Specimen: CD4+ or CD8+ T cells sorted from blood, collected in a trial of the OX40 agonist ivuxolimab. The source is an adult with an advanced solid tumor such as melanoma, head and neck, liver or kidney cancer. Each CDR3 is given with its conserved first and last residue.

v_call cdr3_aa
TRBV18 CASSPDRVGAKNIQYF
TRBV7-6 CASRSVAGVSITGELFF
TRBV7-6 CASSLGQGAASYEQFF
TRBV27 CASSSGDNYYEQYF
TRBV5-6 CASSLGLATGIGTQYF
TRBV5-1 CASSLYRQGAVSGANVLTF
TRBV7-2 CASRRGSGLPNTEAFF
TRBV13 CASSLSTGGWGGNENEQYF
TRBV30 CAWSLGQGRFF
TRBV10-3 CAISETGDEKLFF
TRBV7-2 CASSISGASTDTQYF
TRBV14 CASSQGMNTEAFF
TRBV5-4 CASSLDYGYTF
TRBV9 CASSVEGTRGDTQYF
TRBV7-2 CASSLASRRISTDTQYF
TRBV7-2 CASSVSGGQETQYF
TRBV19 CASSIAHLGNQPQHF
TRBV19 CASSASTGVQYF
TRBV5-1 CASSLNWPGNEQFF
TRBV6-1 CASRATGKDQPQHF
TRBV15 CATSSRGNGGETQYF
TRBV27 CASSSGGRVGSYEQYF
TRBV18 CASAQQGAKFFLDTEAFF
TRBV28 CASLEPGFPDTQYF